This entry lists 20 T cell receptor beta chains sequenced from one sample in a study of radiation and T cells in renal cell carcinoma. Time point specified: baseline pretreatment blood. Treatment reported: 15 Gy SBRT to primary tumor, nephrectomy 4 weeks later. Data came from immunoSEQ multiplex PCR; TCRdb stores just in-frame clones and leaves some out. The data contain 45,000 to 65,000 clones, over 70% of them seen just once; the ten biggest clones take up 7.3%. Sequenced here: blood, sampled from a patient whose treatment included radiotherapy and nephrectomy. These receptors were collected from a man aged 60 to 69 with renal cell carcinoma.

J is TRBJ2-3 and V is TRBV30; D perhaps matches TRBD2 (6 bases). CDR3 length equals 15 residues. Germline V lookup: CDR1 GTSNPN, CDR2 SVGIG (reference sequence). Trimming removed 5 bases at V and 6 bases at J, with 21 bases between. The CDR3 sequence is CAWGQRRELSDTQYF. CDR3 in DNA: TGTGCCTGGGGCCAGAGGCGGGAATTATCTGATACGCAGTATTTT.

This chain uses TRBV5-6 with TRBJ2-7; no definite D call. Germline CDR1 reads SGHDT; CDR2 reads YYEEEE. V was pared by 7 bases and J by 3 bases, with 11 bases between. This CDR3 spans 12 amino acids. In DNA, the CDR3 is TGTGCCAGCGAAGGTTTCGACTACGAGCAGTACTTC. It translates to CASEGFDYEQYF.

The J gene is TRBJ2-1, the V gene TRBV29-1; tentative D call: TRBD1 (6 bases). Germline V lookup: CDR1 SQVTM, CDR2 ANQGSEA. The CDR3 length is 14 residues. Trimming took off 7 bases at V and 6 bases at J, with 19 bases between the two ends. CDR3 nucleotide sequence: TGCAGCGGGAAAAACAGGGCCCTTGGCAATGAGCAGTTCTTC. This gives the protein CSGKNRALGNEQFF.

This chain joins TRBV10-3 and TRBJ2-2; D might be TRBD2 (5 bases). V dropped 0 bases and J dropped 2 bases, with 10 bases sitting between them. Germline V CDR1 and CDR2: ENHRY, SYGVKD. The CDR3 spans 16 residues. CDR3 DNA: TGTGCCATCAGTGAGTCTTGGACTGCTAACACCGGGGAGCTGTTTTTT. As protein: CAISESWTANTGELFF.

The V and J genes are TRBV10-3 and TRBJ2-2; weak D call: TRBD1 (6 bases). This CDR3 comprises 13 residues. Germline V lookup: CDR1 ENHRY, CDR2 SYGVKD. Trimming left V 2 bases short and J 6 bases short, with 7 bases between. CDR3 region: CAISEGGSGELFF. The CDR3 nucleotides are TGTGCCATCAGTGAGGGGGGCTCCGGGGAGCTGTTTTTT.

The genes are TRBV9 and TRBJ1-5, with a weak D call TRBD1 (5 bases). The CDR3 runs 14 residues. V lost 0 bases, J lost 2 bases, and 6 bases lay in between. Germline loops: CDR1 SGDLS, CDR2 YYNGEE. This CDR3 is CASSVVGGNQPQHF. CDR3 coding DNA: TGTGCCAGCAGCGTAGTGGGGGGCAATCAGCCCCAGCATTTT.

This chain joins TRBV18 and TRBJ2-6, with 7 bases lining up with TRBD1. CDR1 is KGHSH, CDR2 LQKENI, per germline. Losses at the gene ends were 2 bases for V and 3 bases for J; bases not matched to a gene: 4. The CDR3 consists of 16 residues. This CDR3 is CASSPTGVGGANVLTF. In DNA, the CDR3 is TGTGCCAGCTCACCAACAGGGGTAGGTGGGGCCAACGTCCTGACTTTC.

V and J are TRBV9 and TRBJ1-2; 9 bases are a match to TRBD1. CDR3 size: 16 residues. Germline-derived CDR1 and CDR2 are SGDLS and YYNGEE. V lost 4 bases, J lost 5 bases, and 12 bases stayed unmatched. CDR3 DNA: TGTGCCAGCAGCCTCCGGGACAGGGTGGGTTCTTATGGCTACACCTTC. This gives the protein CASSLRDRVGSYGYTF. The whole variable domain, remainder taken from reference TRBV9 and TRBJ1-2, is DSGVTQTPKHLITATGQRVTLRCSPRSGDLSVYWYQQSLDQGLQFLIQYYNGEERAKGNILERFSAQQFPDLHSELNLSSLELGDSALYFCASSLRDRVGSYGYTFGSGTRLTVV.

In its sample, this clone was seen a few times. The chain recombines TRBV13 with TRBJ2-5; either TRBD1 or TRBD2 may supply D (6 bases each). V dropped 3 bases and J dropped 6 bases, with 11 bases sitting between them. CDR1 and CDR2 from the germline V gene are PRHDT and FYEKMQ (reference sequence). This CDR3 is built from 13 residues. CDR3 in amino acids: CASSLGGGKTQYF. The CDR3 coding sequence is TGTGCCAGCAGCTTGGGGGGCGGGAAGACCCAGTACTTC. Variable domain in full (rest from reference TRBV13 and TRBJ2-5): AAGVIQSPRHLIKEKRETATLKCYPIPRHDTVYWYQQGPGQDPQFLISFYEKMQSDKGSIPDRFSAQQFSDYHSELNMSSLELGDSALYFCASSLGGGKTQYFGPGTRLLVL.

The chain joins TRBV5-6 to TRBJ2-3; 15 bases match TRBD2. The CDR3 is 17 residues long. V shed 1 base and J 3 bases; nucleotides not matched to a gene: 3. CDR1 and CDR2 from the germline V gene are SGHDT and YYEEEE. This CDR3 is CASSLWGTSGGTDTQYF. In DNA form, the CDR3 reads TGTGCCAGCAGCTTGTGGGGGACTAGCGGGGGGACAGATACGCAGTATTTT.

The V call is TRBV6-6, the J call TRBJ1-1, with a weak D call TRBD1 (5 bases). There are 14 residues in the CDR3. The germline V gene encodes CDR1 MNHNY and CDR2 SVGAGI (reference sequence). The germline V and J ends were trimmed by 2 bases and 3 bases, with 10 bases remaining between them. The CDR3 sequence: CASSYGGLDTEAFF. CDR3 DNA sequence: TGTGCCAGCAGTTACGGGGGTTTGGACACTGAAGCTTTCTTT.

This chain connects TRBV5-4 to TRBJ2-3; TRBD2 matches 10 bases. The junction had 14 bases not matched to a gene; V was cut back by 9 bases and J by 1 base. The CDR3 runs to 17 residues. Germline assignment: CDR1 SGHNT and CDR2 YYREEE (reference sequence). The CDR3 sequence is CAITTGSGTSGTDTQYF. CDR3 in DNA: TGTGCCATTACTACCGGCTCCGGGACTAGCGGCACAGATACGCAGTATTTT.

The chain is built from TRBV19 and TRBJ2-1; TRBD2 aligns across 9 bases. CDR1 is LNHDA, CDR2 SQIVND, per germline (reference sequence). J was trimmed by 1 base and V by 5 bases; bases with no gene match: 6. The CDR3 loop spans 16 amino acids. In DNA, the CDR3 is TGTGCCAGTAGTGGGAGCGGGGGGCCGTCCTACAATGAGCAGTTCTTC. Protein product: CASSGSGGPSYNEQFF.

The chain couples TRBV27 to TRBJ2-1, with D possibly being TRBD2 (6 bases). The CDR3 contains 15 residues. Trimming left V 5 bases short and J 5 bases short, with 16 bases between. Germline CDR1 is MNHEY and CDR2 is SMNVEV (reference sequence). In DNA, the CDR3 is TGTGCCAGCAGTCCGTCGGGGGAAGCTCACAATGAGCAGTTCTTC. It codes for CASSPSGEAHNEQFF.

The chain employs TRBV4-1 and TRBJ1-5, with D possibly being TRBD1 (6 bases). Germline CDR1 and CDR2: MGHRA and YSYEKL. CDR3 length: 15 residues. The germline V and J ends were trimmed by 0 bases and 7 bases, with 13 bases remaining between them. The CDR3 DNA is TGCGCCAGCAGCCAAGATGGCAGACAGGACCAGCCCCAGCATTTT. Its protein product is CASSQDGRQDQPQHF.

For the CDR3, the DNA is TGTGCCAGCAGCTTAAGTCTTCTAGGGGCAGATACGCAGTATTTT. As protein: CASSLSLLGADTQYF. The chain has TRBV7-3 and TRBJ2-3; TRBD1 might be the D (5 bases). V shed 1 base and J shed 4 bases, with 12 bases lying between them. The CDR3 spans 15 residues. Germline V gene sequence: CDR1 SGHTA, CDR2 FQGTGA.

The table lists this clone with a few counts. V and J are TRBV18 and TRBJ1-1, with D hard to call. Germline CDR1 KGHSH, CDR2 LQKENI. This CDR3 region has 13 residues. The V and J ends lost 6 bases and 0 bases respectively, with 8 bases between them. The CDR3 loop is CASSEGMNTEAFF. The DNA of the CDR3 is TGTGCCAGCTCGGAGGGAATGAACACTGAAGCTTTCTTT.

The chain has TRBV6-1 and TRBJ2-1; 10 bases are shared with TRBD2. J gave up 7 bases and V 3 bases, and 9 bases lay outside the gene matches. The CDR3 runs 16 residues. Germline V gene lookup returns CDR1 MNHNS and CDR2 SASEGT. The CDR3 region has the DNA TGTGCCAGCAGTGAGAGGGTGTTAGCGGGAGGTAATGAGCAGTTCTTC. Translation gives CASSERVLAGGNEQFF.

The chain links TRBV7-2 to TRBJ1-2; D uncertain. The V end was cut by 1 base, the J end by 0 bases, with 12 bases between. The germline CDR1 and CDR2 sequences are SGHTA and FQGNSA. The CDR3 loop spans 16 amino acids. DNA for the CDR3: TGTGCCAGCAGCTTAGAAATTCAGGTTTCTAACTATGGCTACACCTTC. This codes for CASSLEIQVSNYGYTF.

DNA for the CDR3: TGCGCCAGCAGCTTAGGGACCTCCCCCGCCGGGCACGAGCAGTACGTC. Protein product: CASSLGTSPAGHEQYV. The chain recombines TRBV5-1 with TRBJ2-7, with D possibly called TRBD1 or TRBD2 (5 bases each). CDR1 and CDR2 (germline): SGHRS, YFSETQ. Trimming removed 2 bases from V and 5 bases from J, with 20 bases in between. The CDR3 is 16 amino acids.